This T cell receptor (beta chain) stems from a study of radiation and T cells in renal cell carcinoma. The CDR3 loop spans 19 amino acids. Trimming shortened V by 3 bases and J by 6 bases, and 27 bases separated the two germline ends. CDR1 is MNHNS and CDR2 is SASEGT in the germline V gene. Sequencing was performed with immunoSEQ multiplex PCR; in TCRdb, only in-frame clones are kept and a portion is missing. The sample holds some 75,000 clones; roughly 82% are singletons and the top ten take approximately 6%. Time point indicated: blood 2 weeks post-SBRT. Documented treatment: 15 Gy SBRT to primary tumor, nephrectomy 4 weeks later.

The clonotype comes from a man aged 60-69 years with renal cell carcinoma. This chain joins TRBV6-1 and TRBJ1-5; D is perhaps TRBD1 (5 bases). Sequenced here: blood, sampled from a patient whose treatment included radiotherapy and nephrectomy. The CDR3: CASSDRRGGSTLLGQPQHF. CDR3 bases: TGTGCCAGCAGTGACCGGAGGGGAGGTTCGACCCTGCTAGGTCAGCCCCAGCATTTT.